One sample yielded the 6 T cell receptor beta chains listed below, sequenced in a study of blood T cells in healthy people across ages. Next came a second PCR, run for about 7 to 11 cycles, which used a sample-barcoded 5' primer along with a J-beta primer mix. TCRdb used MiXCR to reprocess the 5' RACE reads, holding one entry per CDR3 protein. The sample consists of almost 550,000 distinct CDR3 sequences, less than 25% of them appearing once. A further study also used this sample, focusing on T cells of mothers and their children.

Sequencing was performed on blood. The source is a boy aged 5-17 years in good health.

This chain uses TRBV9 with TRBJ2-1; TRBD2 might be the D (5 bases). V was cut by 0 bases and J by 1 base, with 11 bases left in between. The CDR3 length is 16 residues. Germline lookup yields CDR1 SGDLS and CDR2 YYNGEE. The CDR3: CASSVEAAVSYNEQFF. The CDR3 nucleotides read TGTGCCAGCAGCGTAGAGGCAGCGGTTTCCTACAATGAGCAGTTCTTC.

The chain joins TRBV5-1 to TRBJ2-1, with TRBD2 identical over 7 bases. Trimming at V came to 3 bases and at J to 0 bases, leaving 6 bases not matched to a gene. The germline CDR1 and CDR2 sequences are SGHRS and YFSETQ. The CDR3 loop spans 16 amino acids. The CDR3 reads CASSWEGRNSYNEQFF. CDR3 nucleotides: TGCGCCAGCAGCTGGGAGGGCCGGAACTCCTACAATGAGCAGTTCTTC.

The chain is built from TRBV20-1 and TRBJ2-1; TRBD2 matches at 7 bases. The V gene end was trimmed by 3 bases and the J gene end by 9 bases; junction bases not matched to a gene: 17. CDR3 length: 16 amino acids. Germline V CDR1 and CDR2: DFQATT, SNEGSKA (reference sequence). This chain's CDR3 is CSARPRLAGPRVEQFF. CDR3 sequence (DNA): TGCAGTGCTAGGCCGCGACTAGCCGGCCCAAGGGTTGAGCAGTTCTTC.

This clonotype was counted between two and nine times. The gene calls are TRBV27 and TRBJ1-6; a possible D gene is TRBD1 (6 bases). The length of the CDR3 is 14 residues. Germline loops: CDR1 MNHEY, CDR2 SMNVEV (reference sequence). V lost 7 bases and J 3 bases, leaving 10 bases between the germline ends. CDR3 amino acids: CASKKGDYNSPLHF. CDR3 bases: TGTGCCAGCAAAAAGGGGGACTATAATTCACCCCTCCACTTT.

The CDR3 sequence: CASSFIGEGEKLFF. The CDR3 region has the DNA TGTGCCAGCAGCTTTATTGGGGAGGGGGAAAAACTGTTTTTT. The chain employs TRBV5-4 and TRBJ1-4, with a possible D match to TRBD1 (5 bases). The germline V gene encodes CDR1 SGHNT and CDR2 YYREEE (reference sequence). The V end was cut by 2 bases, the J end by 8 bases, with 13 bases between. The CDR3 runs to 14 residues.

The chain employs TRBV6-1 and TRBJ1-6; D is uncertain. Germline V gives CDR1 MNHNS, CDR2 SASEGT. This CDR3 spans 17 amino acids. The V and J ends lost 5 bases and 9 bases respectively, with 23 bases between them. Here the CDR3 DNA reads TGTGCCAGCAGTCCCCGTCTTGTTGGACTCTCGAGTTCACCCCTCCACTTT. Translated, it gives CASSPRLVGLSSSPLHF.